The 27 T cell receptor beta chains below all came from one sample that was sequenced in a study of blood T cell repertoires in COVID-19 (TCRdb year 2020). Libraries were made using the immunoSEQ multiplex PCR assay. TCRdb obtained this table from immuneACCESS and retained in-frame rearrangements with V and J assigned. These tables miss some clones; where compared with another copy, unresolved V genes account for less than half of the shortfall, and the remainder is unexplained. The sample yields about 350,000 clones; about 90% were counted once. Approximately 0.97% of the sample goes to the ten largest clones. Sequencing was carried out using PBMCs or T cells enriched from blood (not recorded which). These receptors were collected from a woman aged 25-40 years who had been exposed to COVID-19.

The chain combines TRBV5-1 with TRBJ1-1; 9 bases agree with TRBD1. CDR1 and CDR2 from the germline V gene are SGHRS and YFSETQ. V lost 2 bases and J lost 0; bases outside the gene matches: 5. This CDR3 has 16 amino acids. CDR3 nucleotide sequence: TGCGCCAGCAGCTTCCCAAGGGACAGGGTGAACACTGAAGCTTTCTTT. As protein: CASSFPRDRVNTEAFF.

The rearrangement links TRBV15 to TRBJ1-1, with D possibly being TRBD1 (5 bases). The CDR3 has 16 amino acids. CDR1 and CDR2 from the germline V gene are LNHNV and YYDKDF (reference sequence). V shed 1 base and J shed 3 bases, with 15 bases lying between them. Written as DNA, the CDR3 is TGTGCCACCAGCAGAGGGGGAGGGGTGGCGGACACTGAAGCTTTCTTT. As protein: CATSRGGGVADTEAFF.

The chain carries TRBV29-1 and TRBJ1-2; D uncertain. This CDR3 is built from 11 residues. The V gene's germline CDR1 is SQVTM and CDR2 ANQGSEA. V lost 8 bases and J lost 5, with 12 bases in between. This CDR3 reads CSLHSGYGYTF. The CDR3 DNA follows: TGCAGCCTCCACAGTGGTTATGGCTACACCTTC.

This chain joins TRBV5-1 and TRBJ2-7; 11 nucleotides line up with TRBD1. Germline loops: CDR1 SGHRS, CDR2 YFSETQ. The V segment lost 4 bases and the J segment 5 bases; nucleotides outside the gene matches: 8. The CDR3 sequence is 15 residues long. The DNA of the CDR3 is TGCGCCAGCAGCCTCCCGGGACAGGGGGGTGACGAGCAGTACTTC. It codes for CASSLPGQGGDEQYF.

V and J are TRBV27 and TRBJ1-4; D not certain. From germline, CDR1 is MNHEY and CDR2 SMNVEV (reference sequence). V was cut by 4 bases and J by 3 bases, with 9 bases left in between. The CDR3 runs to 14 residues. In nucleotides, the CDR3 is TGTGCCAGCAGTTCTAAGCACCCTAATGAAAAACTGTTTTTT. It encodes CASSSKHPNEKLFF.

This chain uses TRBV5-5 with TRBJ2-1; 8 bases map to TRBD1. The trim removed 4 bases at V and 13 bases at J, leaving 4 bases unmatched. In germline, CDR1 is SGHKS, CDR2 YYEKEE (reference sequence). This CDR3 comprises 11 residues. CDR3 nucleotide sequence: TGTGCCAGCAGCCCAGGACAGGGACAGTTCTTC. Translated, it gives CASSPGQGQFF.

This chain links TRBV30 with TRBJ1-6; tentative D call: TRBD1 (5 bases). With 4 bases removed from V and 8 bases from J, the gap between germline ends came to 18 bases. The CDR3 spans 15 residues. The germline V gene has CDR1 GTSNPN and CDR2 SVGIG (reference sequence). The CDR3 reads CAWTSGYSPDSPLHF. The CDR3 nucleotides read TGTGCCTGGACCTCAGGGTACAGTCCAGATTCACCCCTCCACTTT.

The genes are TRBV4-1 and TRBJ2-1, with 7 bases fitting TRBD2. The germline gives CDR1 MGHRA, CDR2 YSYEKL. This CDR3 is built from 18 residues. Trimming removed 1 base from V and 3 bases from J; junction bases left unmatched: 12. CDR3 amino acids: CASSQAYPPGGGYNEQFF. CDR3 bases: TGCGCCAGCAGCCAAGCCTACCCCCCGGGAGGTGGCTACAATGAGCAGTTCTTC.

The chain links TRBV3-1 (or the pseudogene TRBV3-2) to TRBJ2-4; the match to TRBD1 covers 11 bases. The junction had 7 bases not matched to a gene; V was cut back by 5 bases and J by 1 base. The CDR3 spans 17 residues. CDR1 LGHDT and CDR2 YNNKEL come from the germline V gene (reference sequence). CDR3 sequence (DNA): TGTGCCAGCAGCACCCGGACAGGGGGCGCCGCCAAAAACATTCAGTACTTC. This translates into CASSTRTGGAAKNIQYF.

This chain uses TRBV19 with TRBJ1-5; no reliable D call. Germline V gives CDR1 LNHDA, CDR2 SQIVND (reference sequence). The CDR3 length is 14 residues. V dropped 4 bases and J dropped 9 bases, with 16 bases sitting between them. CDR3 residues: CASSRAQSLGPQHF. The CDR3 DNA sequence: TGTGCCAGTAGTAGGGCACAGAGCCTCGGGCCCCAGCATTTT.

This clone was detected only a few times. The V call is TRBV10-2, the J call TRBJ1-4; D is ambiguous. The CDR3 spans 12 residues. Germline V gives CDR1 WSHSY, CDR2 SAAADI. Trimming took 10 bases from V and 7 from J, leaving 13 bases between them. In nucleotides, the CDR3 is TGCGCCACCCGAATGGAGGTTGAAAAACTGTTTTTT. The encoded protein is CATRMEVEKLFF.

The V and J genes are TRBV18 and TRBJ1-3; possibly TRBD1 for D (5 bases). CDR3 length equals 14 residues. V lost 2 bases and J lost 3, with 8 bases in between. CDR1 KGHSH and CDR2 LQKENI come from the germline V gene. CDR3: CASSPGTFGNTIYF. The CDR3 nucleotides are TGTGCCAGCTCACCAGGGACTTTTGGAAACACCATATATTTT.

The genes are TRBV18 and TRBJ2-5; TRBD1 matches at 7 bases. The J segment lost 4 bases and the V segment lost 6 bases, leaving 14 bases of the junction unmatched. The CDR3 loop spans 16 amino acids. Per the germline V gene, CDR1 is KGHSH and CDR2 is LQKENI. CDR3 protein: CASSHGQAPAGETQYF. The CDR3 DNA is TGTGCCAGCTCTCATGGACAGGCTCCTGCGGGAGAGACCCAGTACTTC.

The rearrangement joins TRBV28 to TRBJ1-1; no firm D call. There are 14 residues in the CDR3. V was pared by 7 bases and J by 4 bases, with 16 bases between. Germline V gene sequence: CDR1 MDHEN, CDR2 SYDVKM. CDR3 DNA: TGTGCCAGCACCCTCTATTTCGGCGGCACTGAAGCTTTCTTT. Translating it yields CASTLYFGGTEAFF.

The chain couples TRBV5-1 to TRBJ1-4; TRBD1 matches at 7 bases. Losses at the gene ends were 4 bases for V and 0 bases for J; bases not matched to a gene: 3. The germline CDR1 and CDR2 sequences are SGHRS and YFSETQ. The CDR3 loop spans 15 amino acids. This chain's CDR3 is CASSPGQTTNEKLFF. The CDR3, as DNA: TGCGCCAGCAGCCCGGGACAGACAACTAATGAAAAACTGTTTTTT.

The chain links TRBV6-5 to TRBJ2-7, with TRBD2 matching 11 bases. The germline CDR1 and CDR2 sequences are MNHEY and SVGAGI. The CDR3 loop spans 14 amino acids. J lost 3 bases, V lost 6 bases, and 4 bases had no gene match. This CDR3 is CASSRGLAGYEQYF. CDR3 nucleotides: TGTGCCAGCAGCCGAGGACTAGCGGGCTACGAGCAGTACTTC.

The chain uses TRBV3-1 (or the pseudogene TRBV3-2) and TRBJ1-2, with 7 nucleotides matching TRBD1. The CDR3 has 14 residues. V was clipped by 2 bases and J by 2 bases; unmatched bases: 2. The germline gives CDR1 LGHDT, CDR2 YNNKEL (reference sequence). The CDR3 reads CASSQLRGNYGYTF. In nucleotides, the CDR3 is TGTGCCAGCAGCCAACTCAGGGGGAACTATGGCTACACCTTC.

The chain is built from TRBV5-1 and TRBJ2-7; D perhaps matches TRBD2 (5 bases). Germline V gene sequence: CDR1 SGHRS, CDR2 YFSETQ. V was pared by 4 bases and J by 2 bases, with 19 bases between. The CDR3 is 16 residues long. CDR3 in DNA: TGCGCCAGCAGCCCTCAAGTGGTCTTAGCGACCTACGAGCAGTACTTC. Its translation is CASSPQVVLATYEQYF.

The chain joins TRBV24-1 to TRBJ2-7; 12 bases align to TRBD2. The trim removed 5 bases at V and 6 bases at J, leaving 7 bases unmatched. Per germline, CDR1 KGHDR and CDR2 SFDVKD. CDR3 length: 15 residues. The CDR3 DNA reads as TGTGCCACCAGTGCCGCGACTAGCGGGAGAGGCGAGCAGTACTTC. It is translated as CATSAATSGRGEQYF.

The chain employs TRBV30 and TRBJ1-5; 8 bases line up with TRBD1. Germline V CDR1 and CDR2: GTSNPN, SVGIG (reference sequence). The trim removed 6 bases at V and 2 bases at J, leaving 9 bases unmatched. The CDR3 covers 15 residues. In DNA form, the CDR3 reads TGTGCCTGTAGCAGGGGGCGAGGGGGCAATCAGCCCCAGCATTTT. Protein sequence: CACSRGRGGNQPQHF.

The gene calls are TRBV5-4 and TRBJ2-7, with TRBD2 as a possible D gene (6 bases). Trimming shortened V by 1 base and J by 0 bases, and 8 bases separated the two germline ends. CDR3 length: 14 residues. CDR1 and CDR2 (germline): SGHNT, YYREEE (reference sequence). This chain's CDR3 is CASSLFGSSYEQYF. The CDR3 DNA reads TGTGCCAGCAGCTTGTTCGGGAGCTCCTACGAGCAGTACTTC.

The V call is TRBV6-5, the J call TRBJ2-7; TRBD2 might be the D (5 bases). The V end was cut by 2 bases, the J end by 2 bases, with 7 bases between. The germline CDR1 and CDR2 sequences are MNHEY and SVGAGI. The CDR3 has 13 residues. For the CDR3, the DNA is TGTGCCAGCAGTTACGTCGGGACCTACGAGCAGTACTTC. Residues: CASSYVGTYEQYF.

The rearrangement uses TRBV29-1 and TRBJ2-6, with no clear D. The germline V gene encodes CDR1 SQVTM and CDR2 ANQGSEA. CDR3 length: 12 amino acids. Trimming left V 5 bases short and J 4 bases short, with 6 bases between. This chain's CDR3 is CSVIFGANVLTF. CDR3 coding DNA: TGCAGCGTTATCTTCGGGGCCAACGTCCTGACTTTC.

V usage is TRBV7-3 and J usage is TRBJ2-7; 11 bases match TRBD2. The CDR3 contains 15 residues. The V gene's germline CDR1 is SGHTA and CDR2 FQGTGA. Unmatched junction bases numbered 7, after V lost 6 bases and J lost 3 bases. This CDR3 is CASRTTSGSIYEQYF. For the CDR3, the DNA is TGTGCCAGCAGGACCACTAGCGGGAGTATCTACGAGCAGTACTTC. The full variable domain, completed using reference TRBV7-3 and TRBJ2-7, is GAGVSQTPSNKVTEKGKYVELRCDPISGHTALYWYRQSLGQGPEFLIYFQGTGAADDSGLPNDRFFAVRPEGSVSTLKIQRTERGDSAVYLCASRTTSGSIYEQYFGPGTRLTVT.

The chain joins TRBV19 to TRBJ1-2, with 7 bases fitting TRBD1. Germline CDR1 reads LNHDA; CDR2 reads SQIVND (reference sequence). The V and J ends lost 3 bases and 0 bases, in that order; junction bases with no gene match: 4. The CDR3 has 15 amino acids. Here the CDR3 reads CASSIRTGANYGYTF. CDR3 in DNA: TGTGCCAGTAGTATCCGTACAGGGGCTAACTATGGCTACACCTTC.

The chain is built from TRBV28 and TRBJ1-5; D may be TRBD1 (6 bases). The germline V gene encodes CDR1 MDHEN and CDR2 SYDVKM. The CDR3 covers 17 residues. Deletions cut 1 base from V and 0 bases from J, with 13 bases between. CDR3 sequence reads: CASSLYRGHNSNQPQHF. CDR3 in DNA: TGTGCCAGCAGTTTATATCGGGGACACAATAGCAATCAGCCCCAGCATTTT. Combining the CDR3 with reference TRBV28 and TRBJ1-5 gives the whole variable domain DVKVTQSSRYLVKRTGEKVFLECVQDMDHENMFWYRQDPGLGLRLIYFSYDVKMKEKGDIPEGYSVSREKKERFSLILESASTNQTSMYLCASSLYRGHNSNQPQHFGDGTRLSIL.

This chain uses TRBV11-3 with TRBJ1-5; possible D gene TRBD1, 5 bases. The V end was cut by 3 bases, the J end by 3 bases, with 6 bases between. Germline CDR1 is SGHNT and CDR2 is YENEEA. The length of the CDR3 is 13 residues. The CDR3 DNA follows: TGTGCCAGCAGCTTGGGACTCAATCAGCCCCAGCATTTT. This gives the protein CASSLGLNQPQHF.